This entry lists 30 T cell receptor beta chains sequenced from one sample in a study of blood T cell repertoires in COVID-19. Assay: immunoSEQ multiplex PCR; the TCRdb copy retains only in-frame clones and omits some. In the table there are under 350,000 clones, more than 75% of which are singletons. Sequencing was carried out using PBMCs or T cells enriched from blood (not recorded which). These receptors were obtained from a young woman who had recovered from COVID-19.

The V call is TRBV7-2, the J call TRBJ2-5, with D perhaps TRBD2 (5 bases). CDR3 length equals 18 residues. Germline CDR1 SGHTA, CDR2 FQGNSA. V was shortened by 1 base and J by 3 bases, with 21 bases between the two germline ends. The CDR3: CASSLGYVWVIGKETQYF. Written as DNA, the CDR3 is TGTGCCAGCAGCTTAGGATATGTTTGGGTGATCGGGAAAGAGACCCAGTACTTC.

This chain links TRBV30 with TRBJ2-1, with 9 bases aligning to TRBD1. Germline CDR1 reads GTSNPN; CDR2 reads SVGIG (reference sequence). CDR3 length equals 20 residues. V lost 1 base and J lost 1; bases outside the gene matches: 17. CDR3 region: CAWSALQGARPVQSYNEQFF. The DNA of the CDR3 is TGTGCCTGGAGTGCCCTACAGGGGGCGCGGCCGGTCCAGTCCTACAATGAGCAGTTCTTC. Variable domain in full (rest from reference TRBV30 and TRBJ2-1): SQTIHQWPATLVQPVGSPLSLECTVEGTSNPNLYWYRQAAGRGLQLLFYSVGIGQISSEVPQNLSASRPQDRQFILSSKKLLLSDSGFYLCAWSALQGARPVQSYNEQFFGPGTRLTVL.

This chain connects TRBV2 to TRBJ2-1; maybe TRBD1 (5 bases). The V and J ends lost 10 bases and 8 bases respectively, with 21 bases between them. CDR3 size: 14 residues. The germline V gene has CDR1 SNHLY and CDR2 FYNNEI. The CDR3 coding sequence is TGTGCCACAGCCCCACGGACATCGCTCCATGAGCAGTTCTTC. The encoded protein is CATAPRTSLHEQFF.

This clone has a single count. The chain has TRBV5-1 and TRBJ1-2; TRBD1 agrees at 7 bases. The CDR3 runs to 13 residues. V trimming: 4 bases; J trimming: 4 bases; junction bases outside the gene matches: 4. Per germline, CDR1 SGHRS and CDR2 YFSETQ. CDR3 loop: CASSPDRFYGYTF. CDR3 in DNA: TGCGCCAGCAGCCCGGACAGGTTCTATGGCTACACCTTC.

On this clone itself: Sequence at one end of the junction differs from germline and may be a read error. V gene TRBV2 combines with J gene TRBJ2-7, with D maybe TRBD2 (5 bases). Germline CDR1 reads SNHLY; CDR2 reads FYNNEI. CDR3 size: 13 residues. CDR3 nucleotides: TGTGCCAGCAGGGAAGGACTTGACTACGAGCAGTACTTC. Translated, it gives CASREGLDYEQYF.

The chain carries TRBV12-3 or TRBV12-4 and TRBJ2-1; D unresolved. The V end was cut by 4 bases, the J end by 9 bases, with 10 bases between. This CDR3 is 12 amino acids long. In DNA form, the CDR3 reads TGTGCCAGCAGTTATCTGTGGGCTGAGCAGTTCTTC. This sequence encodes CASSYLWAEQFF.

This chain uses TRBV29-1 with TRBJ2-7; 7 bases are a match to TRBD1. Looked up from germline, CDR1 is SQVTM and CDR2 is ANQGSEA. V lost 6 bases and J lost 3; bases outside the gene matches: 11. The CDR3 has 14 residues. CDR3 sequence (DNA): TGCAGCGTGGGCCGGGACAGACCTTTCTACGAGCAGTACTTC. This sequence encodes CSVGRDRPFYEQYF.

The rearrangement uses TRBV9 and TRBJ2-2; D call uncertain. Trimming pared 4 bases from V and 6 bases from J, leaving 7 bases between. CDR3 length: 12 residues. From germline, CDR1 is SGDLS and CDR2 YYNGEE. CDR3 protein: CASSPRAGELFF. CDR3 in DNA: TGTGCCAGCAGCCCTCGGGCCGGGGAGCTGTTTTTT.

The chain links TRBV7-9 to TRBJ1-5, with unresolved D. The germline V gene encodes CDR1 SEHNR and CDR2 FQNEAQ (reference sequence). The CDR3 is 13 residues long. Trimming removed 5 bases from V and 3 bases from J, with 8 bases in between. CDR3 coding DNA: TGTGCCAGCAGCCAAGAGAACAATCAGCCCCAGCATTTT. Protein: CASSQENNQPQHF.

This chain connects TRBV28 to TRBJ2-7, with TRBD1 identical over 7 bases. Germline V gene sequence: CDR1 MDHEN, CDR2 SYDVKM. V dropped 10 bases and J dropped 1; count of bases not matched to a gene: 7. The CDR3 runs to 13 residues. The CDR3 spells CANQQQGSYEQYF. CDR3 DNA: TGTGCCAATCAACAACAGGGGTCCTACGAGCAGTACTTC.

This rearrangement joins TRBV5-1 to TRBJ1-1, with D possibly matching TRBD1 (6 bases). The CDR3 has 14 amino acids. Germline values: CDR1 SGHRS, CDR2 YFSETQ. Trimming left V 3 bases short and J 7 bases short, with 16 bases between. Here the CDR3 DNA reads TGCGCCAGCAGCTCCCTTAACAGGGACCATGAAGCTTTCTTT. Translation gives CASSSLNRDHEAFF.

The chain couples TRBV6-2 or TRBV6-3 to TRBJ2-6; D unresolved. CDR1 and CDR2 from the germline V gene are MNHEY and SVGEGT. Trimming removed 7 bases from V and 0 bases from J, with 10 bases in between. The CDR3 has 15 amino acids. The CDR3 loop is CASTPRASGANVLTF. The CDR3 DNA is TGTGCCAGCACCCCTCGCGCCTCTGGGGCCAACGTCCTGACTTTC.

V and J are TRBV5-1 and TRBJ2-3; the match to TRBD2 covers 12 bases. V was pared by 4 bases and J by 2 bases, with 8 bases of the junction left unmatched. CDR1 SGHRS and CDR2 YFSETQ come from the germline V gene. The CDR3 has 17 amino acids. The CDR3 DNA reads as TGCGCCAGCAGCAGCGGGACTAGCGGGCTTCTCACAGATACGCAGTATTTT. Translation gives CASSSGTSGLLTDTQYF.

In this sample, this clone turned up a few times. This sequence joins TRBV14 and TRBJ1-1, with 8 bases that match TRBD1. J lost 4 bases, V lost 4 bases, and 2 bases had no gene match. Germline V gene data show CDR1 as SGHDN and CDR2 as FVKESK. This CDR3 is 13 amino acids long. DNA for the CDR3: TGTGCCAGCAGCCTTACAGGGGGCACTGAAGCTTTCTTT. Protein product: CASSLTGGTEAFF.

The rearrangement joins TRBV7-2 to TRBJ2-5, with 14 bases matching TRBD2. Germline loops: CDR1 SGHTA, CDR2 FQGNSA. The CDR3 loop spans 15 amino acids. The ends lost 6 bases at V and 5 bases at J; junction bases unmatched: 5. Written as DNA, the CDR3 is TGTGCCAGCAGAAAGAGGACTAGCGGGGGGGAGACCCAGTACTTC. Translating gives CASRKRTSGGETQYF.

This clone occurred once. The V and J genes are TRBV7-9 and TRBJ1-2, with D possibly TRBD1 on 6 matching bases. Germline loops: CDR1 SEHNR, CDR2 FQNEAQ (reference sequence). The germline V and J ends were trimmed by 4 bases and 4 bases, with 16 bases remaining between them. This CDR3 comprises 15 residues. The CDR3 spells CASSSQGISSYGYTF. CDR3 nucleotide sequence: TGTGCCAGCAGCTCACAGGGAATTAGCAGCTATGGCTACACCTTC. Full variable domain (remainder filled in from reference TRBV7-9 and TRBJ1-2): DTGVSQNPRHKITKRGQNVTFRCDPISEHNRLYWYRQTLGQGPEFLTYFQNEAQLEKSRLLSDRFSAERPKGSFSTLEIQRTEQGDSAMYLCASSSQGISSYGYTFGSGTRLTVV.

The chain joins TRBV11-2 to TRBJ2-1; 11 bases are shared with TRBD2. Germline V gene sequence: CDR1 SGHAT, CDR2 FQNNGV. Losses at the gene ends were 1 base for V and 7 bases for J; bases not matched to a gene: 3. This CDR3 is 15 amino acids long. CDR3 region: CASSLVASGRNEQFF. CDR3 DNA: TGTGCCAGCAGCTTAGTGGCTAGCGGGAGGAATGAGCAGTTCTTC.

The V gene is TRBV7-3, the J gene TRBJ1-6; D remains unclear. The CDR3 length is 13 residues. The germline V gene has CDR1 SGHTA and CDR2 FQGTGA. Trimming left V 0 bases short and J 8 bases short, with 5 bases between. The CDR3 here is CASSLTADSPLHF. In DNA, the CDR3 is TGTGCCAGCAGCTTAACCGCGGATTCACCCCTCCACTTT.

The chain couples TRBV3-1 (or the pseudogene TRBV3-2) to TRBJ2-7, with D possibly TRBD2 on 5 matching bases. The germline V gene encodes CDR1 LGHDT and CDR2 YNNKEL (reference sequence). This CDR3 contains 14 residues. Trimming took off 4 bases at V and 0 bases at J, with 10 bases between the two ends. Here the CDR3 reads CASSRPGISYEQYF. As DNA, the CDR3 is TGTGCCAGCAGCCGACCGGGGATCTCCTACGAGCAGTACTTC.

The chain joins TRBV27 to TRBJ1-1, with 8 bases that match TRBD1. The germline V gene encodes CDR1 MNHEY and CDR2 SMNVEV (reference sequence). This CDR3 has 14 amino acids. After removal of 6 bases from V and 0 bases from J, the junction contained 3 bases not matched to a gene. CDR3 loop: CASRQGAVNTEAFF. CDR3 nucleotide sequence: TGTGCCAGCAGGCAGGGGGCTGTGAACACTGAAGCTTTCTTT.

J is TRBJ2-7 and V is TRBV7-9; no reliable D call. Trimming stripped 1 base from V and 5 bases from J, with 12 bases between. The CDR3 is made up of 14 amino acids. CDR1 and CDR2 from the germline V gene are SEHNR and FQNEAQ (reference sequence). In DNA form, the CDR3 reads TGTGCCAGCAGCTTAGGTCGAGTCATCCACGAGCAGTACTTC. Protein: CASSLGRVIHEQYF.

This chain links TRBV18 with TRBJ2-3; D is unclear. V gave up 3 bases and J gave up 1 base, with 8 bases separating them. Germline CDR1 and CDR2: KGHSH and LQKENI. This CDR3 has 14 amino acids. The CDR3 DNA is TGTGCCAGCTCACCCTATCGAGGCACAGATACGCAGTATTTT. Amino acid sequence: CASSPYRGTDTQYF. Complete variable domain (other parts from reference TRBV18 and TRBJ2-3): NAGVMQNPRHLVRRRGQEARLRCSPMKGHSHVYWYRQLPEEGLKFMVYLQKENIIDESGMPKERFSAEFPKEGPSILRIQQVVRGDSAAYFCASSPYRGTDTQYFGPGTRLTVL.

The V gene is TRBV29-1, the J gene TRBJ1-6, with 9 bases fitting TRBD1. This CDR3 has 13 residues. Trimming took 7 bases from V and 7 from J; bases not matched to a gene: 5. CDR1 is SQVTM and CDR2 is ANQGSEA in the germline V gene. The CDR3 DNA is TGCAGCGCCGGGGACAGGGAAAATTCACCCCTCCACTTT. Translation gives CSAGDRENSPLHF. The complete variable domain, with remaining parts taken from reference TRBV29-1 and TRBJ1-6, reads SAVISQKPSRDICQRGTSLTIQCQVDSQVTMMFWYRQQPGQSLTLIATANQGSEATYESGFVIDKFPISRPNLTFSTLTVSNMSPEDSSIYLCSAGDRENSPLHFGNGTRLTVT.

V usage is TRBV6-1 and J usage is TRBJ2-1; 7 nucleotides align to TRBD2. The germline V gene encodes CDR1 MNHNS and CDR2 SASEGT. V lost 2 bases to trimming and J lost 4 bases; unmatched junction nucleotides: 8. This CDR3 is built from 16 residues. CDR3 nucleotides: TGTGCCAGCAGTGAATTTGGTAGCGGGCTGTACAATGAGCAGTTCTTC. This translates into CASSEFGSGLYNEQFF.

This chain uses TRBV15 with TRBJ2-3; 11 bases line up with TRBD2. Trimming cost V 1 base and J 2 bases; bases outside gene matches: 8. The CDR3 runs 18 residues. Germline-derived CDR1 and CDR2 are LNHNV and YYDKDF (reference sequence). The CDR3 DNA follows: TGTGCCACCAGCAGAGGCGGCGGACTAGCGGGTAACACAGATACGCAGTATTTT. Amino acids: CATSRGGGLAGNTDTQYF.

The V call is TRBV19, the J call TRBJ1-6; a weak D match, TRBD1 (6 bases). Germline V gene lookup returns CDR1 LNHDA and CDR2 SQIVND (reference sequence). V lost 9 bases and J lost 0, with 9 bases in between. The CDR3 has 14 residues. CDR3 coding DNA: TGTGCCAGCACAGGGTCCTCCTATAATTCACCCCTCCACTTT. This translates into CASTGSSYNSPLHF.

The J gene is TRBJ1-5, the V gene TRBV19, with TRBD1 identical over 7 bases. Germline-derived CDR1 and CDR2 are LNHDA and SQIVND (reference sequence). The V gene end was trimmed by 3 bases and the J gene end by 5 bases; junction bases not matched to a gene: 13. The CDR3 is 17 residues long. The CDR3 loop reads CASSMAQGKGHHQPQHF. For the CDR3, the DNA is TGTGCCAGTAGTATGGCACAGGGGAAAGGGCATCATCAGCCCCAGCATTTT. Variable domain in full (rest from reference TRBV19 and TRBJ1-5): DGGITQSPKYLFRKEGQNVTLSCEQNLNHDAMYWYRQDPGQGLRLIYYSQIVNDFQKGDIAEGYSVSREKKESFPLTVTSAQKNPTAFYLCASSMAQGKGHHQPQHFGDGTRLSIL.

The V gene is TRBV29-1, the J gene TRBJ1-1; tentative D call: TRBD1 (5 bases). The V and J ends lost 4 bases and 5 bases respectively, with 14 bases between them. This CDR3 region has 13 residues. Germline CDR1 SQVTM, CDR2 ANQGSEA. CDR3: CSVGLGELTEAFF. CDR3 DNA sequence: TGCAGCGTTGGTTTAGGGGAATTGACTGAAGCTTTCTTT. Full variable domain (outside the CDR3, taken from reference TRBV29-1 and TRBJ1-1): SAVISQKPSRDICQRGTSLTIQCQVDSQVTMMFWYRQQPGQSLTLIATANQGSEATYESGFVIDKFPISRPNLTFSTLTVSNMSPEDSSIYLCSVGLGELTEAFFGQGTRLTVV.

This chain links TRBV28 with TRBJ2-7; 9 positions agree with TRBD1. The CDR3 is 17 amino acids. V lost 8 bases to trimming and J lost 7 bases; unmatched junction nucleotides: 21. CDR1 MDHEN and CDR2 SYDVKM come from the germline V gene. The CDR3 nucleotides read TGTGCCAGCCTTGAGGGGGTCCGGGACAGGGTTTTCGGGGAGCAGTACTTC. Translated, it gives CASLEGVRDRVFGEQYF.

This chain joins TRBV15 and TRBJ1-1; 10 bases line up with TRBD1. Trimming took 5 bases from V and 1 from J; bases not matched to a gene: 4. This CDR3 has 15 amino acids. Germline loops: CDR1 LNHNV, CDR2 YYDKDF (reference sequence). CDR3 nucleotides: TGTGCCACCAGCGACCGACAGGGGGCGAACACTGAAGCTTTCTTT. Translated: CATSDRQGANTEAFF.